The clone carrying this TCR beta chain has only one observation. The method was immunoSEQ multiplex PCR; TCRdb's version includes in-frame clones alone and lacks a portion of them. The data show about 210,000 clones, about four fifths seen once. This sample stems from a study of blood T cell repertoires in COVID-19. About the study: Samples of COVID-19 (acute and convalescent) were obtained from the United States, Italy and Spain.

Trimming at V came to 4 bases and at J to 7 bases, leaving 6 bases not matched to a gene. Germline V gene sequence: CDR1 LGHNA, CDR2 YSLEER. There are 14 residues in the CDR3. What was sequenced was peripheral blood. The gene calls are TRBV4-3 and TRBJ2-1; 8 positions match TRBD1. The source is a woman in her 40s with acute or convalescent COVID-19. The CDR3: CASSPGTGGNEQFF. CDR3 DNA sequence: TGCGCCAGCAGCCCCGGGACAGGTGGGAATGAGCAGTTCTTC.